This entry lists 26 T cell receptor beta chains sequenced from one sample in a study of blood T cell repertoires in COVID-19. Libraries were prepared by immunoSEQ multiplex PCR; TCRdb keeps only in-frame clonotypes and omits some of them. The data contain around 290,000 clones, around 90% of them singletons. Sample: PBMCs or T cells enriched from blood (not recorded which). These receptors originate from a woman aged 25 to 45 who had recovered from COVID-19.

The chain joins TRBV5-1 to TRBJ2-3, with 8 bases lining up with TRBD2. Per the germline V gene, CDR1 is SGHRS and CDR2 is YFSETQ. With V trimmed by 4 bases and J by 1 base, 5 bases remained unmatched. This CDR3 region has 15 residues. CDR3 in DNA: TGCGCCAGCAGCCGACAGACTAGCGGCACAGATACGCAGTATTTT. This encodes CASSRQTSGTDTQYF.

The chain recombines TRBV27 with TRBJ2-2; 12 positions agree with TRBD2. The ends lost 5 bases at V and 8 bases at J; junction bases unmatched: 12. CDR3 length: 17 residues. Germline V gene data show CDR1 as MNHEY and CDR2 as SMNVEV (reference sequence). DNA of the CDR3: TGTGCCAGCAGTGACAAGCAGACTAGCGGGAGTCGGGGGGAGCTGTTTTTT. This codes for CASSDKQTSGSRGELFF.

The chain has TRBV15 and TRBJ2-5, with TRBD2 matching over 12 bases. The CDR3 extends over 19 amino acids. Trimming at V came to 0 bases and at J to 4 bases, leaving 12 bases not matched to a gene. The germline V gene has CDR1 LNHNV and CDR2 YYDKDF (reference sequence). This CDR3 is CATSRDPSPRTSGTETQYF. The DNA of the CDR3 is TGTGCCACCAGCAGAGACCCGAGCCCCAGGACTAGCGGGACAGAGACCCAGTACTTC.

The DNA for the CDR3 is TGTGCCAGCAGCCAAGACAGGGGCCTCAATCAGCCCCAGCATTTT. It yields the protein CASSQDRGLNQPQHF. The chain carries TRBV3-1 (or the pseudogene TRBV3-2) and TRBJ1-5; tentatively, D is TRBD1 (6 bases). From germline, CDR1 is LGHDT and CDR2 YNNKEL (reference sequence). This CDR3 is built from 15 residues. V dropped 0 bases and J dropped 3 bases, with 9 bases sitting between them.

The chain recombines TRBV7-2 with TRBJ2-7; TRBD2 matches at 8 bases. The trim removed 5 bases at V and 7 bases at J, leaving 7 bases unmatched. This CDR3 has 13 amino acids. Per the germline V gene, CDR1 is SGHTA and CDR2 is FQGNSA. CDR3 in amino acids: CASSTTSAPEQYF. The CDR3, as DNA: TGTGCCAGCAGCACGACTAGCGCCCCGGAGCAGTACTTC.

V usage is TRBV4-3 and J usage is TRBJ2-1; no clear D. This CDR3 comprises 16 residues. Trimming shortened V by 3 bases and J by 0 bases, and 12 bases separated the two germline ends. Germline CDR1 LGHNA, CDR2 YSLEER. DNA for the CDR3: TGCGCCAGCAGCCAGACTCGTAGTGGCTCCTACAATGAGCAGTTCTTC. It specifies CASSQTRSGSYNEQFF.

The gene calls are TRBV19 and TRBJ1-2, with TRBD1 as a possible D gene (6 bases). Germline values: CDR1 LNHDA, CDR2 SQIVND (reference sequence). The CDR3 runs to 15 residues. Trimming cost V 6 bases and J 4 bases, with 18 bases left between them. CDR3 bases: TGTGCCAGTAGACCACAGGGCCCCCGGCCCTATGGCTACACCTTC. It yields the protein CASRPQGPRPYGYTF. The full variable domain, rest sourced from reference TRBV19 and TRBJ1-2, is DGGITQSPKYLFRKEGQNVTLSCEQNLNHDAMYWYRQDPGQGLRLIYYSQIVNDFQKGDIAEGYSVSREKKESFPLTVTSAQKNPTAFYLCASRPQGPRPYGYTFGSGTRLTVV.

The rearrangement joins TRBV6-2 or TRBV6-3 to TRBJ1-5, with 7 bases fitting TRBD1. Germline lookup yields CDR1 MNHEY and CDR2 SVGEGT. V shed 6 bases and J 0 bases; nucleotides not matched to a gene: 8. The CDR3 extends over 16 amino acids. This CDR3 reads CASSGGTAHSNQPQHF. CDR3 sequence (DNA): TGTGCCAGCAGCGGAGGGACAGCCCATAGCAATCAGCCCCAGCATTTT.

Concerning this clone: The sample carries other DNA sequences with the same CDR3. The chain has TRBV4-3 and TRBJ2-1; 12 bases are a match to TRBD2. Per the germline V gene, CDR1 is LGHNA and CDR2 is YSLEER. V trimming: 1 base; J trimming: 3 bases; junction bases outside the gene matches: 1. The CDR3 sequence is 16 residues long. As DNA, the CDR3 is TGCGCCAGCAGCCAAGGACTAGCGGGAGACTACAATGAGCAGTTCTTC. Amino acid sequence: CASSQGLAGDYNEQFF.

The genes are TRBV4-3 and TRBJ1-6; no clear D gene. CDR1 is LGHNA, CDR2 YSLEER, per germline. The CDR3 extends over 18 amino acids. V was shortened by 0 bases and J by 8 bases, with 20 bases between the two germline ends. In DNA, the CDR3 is TGCGCCAGCAGCCAAGATGATGCGACCCGAGGAGTACATTCACCCCTCCACTTT. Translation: CASSQDDATRGVHSPLHF.

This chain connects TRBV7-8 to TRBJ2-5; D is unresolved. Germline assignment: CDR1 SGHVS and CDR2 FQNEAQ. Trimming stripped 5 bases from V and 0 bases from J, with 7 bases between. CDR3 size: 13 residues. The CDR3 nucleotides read TGTGCCAGCAGCCATGACAACCAAGAGACCCAGTACTTC. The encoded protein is CASSHDNQETQYF.

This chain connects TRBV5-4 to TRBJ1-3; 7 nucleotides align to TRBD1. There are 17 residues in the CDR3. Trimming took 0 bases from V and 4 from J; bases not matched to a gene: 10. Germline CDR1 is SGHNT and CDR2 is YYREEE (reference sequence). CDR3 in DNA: TGTGCCAGCAGCTTGGAAGGGTACAGGGGAGCCGGAAACACCATATATTTT. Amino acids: CASSLEGYRGAGNTIYF.

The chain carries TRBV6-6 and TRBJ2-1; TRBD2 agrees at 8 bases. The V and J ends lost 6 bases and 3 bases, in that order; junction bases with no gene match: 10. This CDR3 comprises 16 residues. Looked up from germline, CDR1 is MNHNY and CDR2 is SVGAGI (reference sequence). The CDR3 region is CASRNLAGGGYNEQFF. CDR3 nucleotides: TGTGCCAGCAGAAATCTAGCGGGCGGGGGCTACAATGAGCAGTTCTTC.

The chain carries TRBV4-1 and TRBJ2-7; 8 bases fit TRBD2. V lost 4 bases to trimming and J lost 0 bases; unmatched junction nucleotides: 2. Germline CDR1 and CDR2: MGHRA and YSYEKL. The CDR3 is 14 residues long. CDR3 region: CASSLGLASYEQYF. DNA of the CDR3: TGCGCCAGCAGCCTCGGACTAGCCTCCTACGAGCAGTACTTC.

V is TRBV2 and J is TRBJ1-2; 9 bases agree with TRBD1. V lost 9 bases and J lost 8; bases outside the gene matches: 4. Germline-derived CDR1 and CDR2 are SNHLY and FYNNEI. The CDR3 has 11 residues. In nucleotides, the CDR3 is TGTGCCAGGGACAGGGGATCCGGCTACACCTTC. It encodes CARDRGSGYTF. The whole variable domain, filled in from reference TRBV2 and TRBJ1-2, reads EPEVTQTPSHQVTQMGQEVILRCVPISNHLYFYWYRQILGQKVEFLVSFYNNEISEKSEIFDDQFSVERPDGSNFTLKIRSTKLEDSAMYFCARDRGSGYTFGSGTRLTVV.

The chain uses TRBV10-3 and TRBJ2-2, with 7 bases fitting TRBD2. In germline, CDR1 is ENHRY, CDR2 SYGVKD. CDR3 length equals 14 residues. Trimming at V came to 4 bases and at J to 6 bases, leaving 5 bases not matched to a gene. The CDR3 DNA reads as TGTGCCATCAGTGGGGGAGGGAAGCCCGGGGAGCTGTTTTTT. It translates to CAISGGGKPGELFF.

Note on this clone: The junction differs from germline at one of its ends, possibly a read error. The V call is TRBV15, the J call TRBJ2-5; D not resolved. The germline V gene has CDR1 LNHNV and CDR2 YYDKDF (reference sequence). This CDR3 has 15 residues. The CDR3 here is CATSRVAVHHETQYF. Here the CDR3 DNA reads TGTGCCACCAGCAGAGTGGCAGTCCACCACGAGACCCAGTACTTC.

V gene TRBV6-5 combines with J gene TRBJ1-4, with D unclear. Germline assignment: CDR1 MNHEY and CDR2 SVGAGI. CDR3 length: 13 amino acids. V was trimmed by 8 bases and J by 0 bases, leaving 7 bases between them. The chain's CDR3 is CASSIATNEKLFF. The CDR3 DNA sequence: TGTGCCAGCTCTATTGCAACTAATGAAAAACTGTTTTTT.

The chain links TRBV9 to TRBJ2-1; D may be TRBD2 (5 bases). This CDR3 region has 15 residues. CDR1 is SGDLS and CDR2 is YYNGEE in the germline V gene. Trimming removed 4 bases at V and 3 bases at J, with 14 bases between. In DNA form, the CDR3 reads TGTGCCAGCAGCCCGGGAACAGTGAGCTACAATGAGCAGTTCTTC. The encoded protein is CASSPGTVSYNEQFF.

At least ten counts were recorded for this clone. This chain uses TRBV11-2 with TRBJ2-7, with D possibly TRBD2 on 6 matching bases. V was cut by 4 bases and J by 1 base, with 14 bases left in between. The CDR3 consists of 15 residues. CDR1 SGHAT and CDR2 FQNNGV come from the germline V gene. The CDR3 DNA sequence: TGTGCCAGCAGCTGGGACGCGGGAATTTCCTACGAGCAGTACTTC. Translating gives CASSWDAGISYEQYF.

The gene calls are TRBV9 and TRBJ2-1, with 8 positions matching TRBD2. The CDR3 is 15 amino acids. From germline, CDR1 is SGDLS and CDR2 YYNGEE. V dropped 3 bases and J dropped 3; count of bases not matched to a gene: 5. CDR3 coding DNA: TGTGCCAGCAGCGCGAGCGGGGGAAACTACAATGAGCAGTTCTTC. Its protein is CASSASGGNYNEQFF. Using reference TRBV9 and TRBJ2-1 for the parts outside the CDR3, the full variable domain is DSGVTQTPKHLITATGQRVTLRCSPRSGDLSVYWYQQSLDQGLQFLIQYYNGEERAKGNILERFSAQQFPDLHSELNLSSLELGDSALYFCASSASGGNYNEQFFGPGTRLTVL.

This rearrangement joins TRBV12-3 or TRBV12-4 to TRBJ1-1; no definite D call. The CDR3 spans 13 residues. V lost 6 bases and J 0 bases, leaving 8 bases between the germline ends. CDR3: CASRPPVNTEAFF. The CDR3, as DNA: TGTGCCAGCAGGCCACCAGTGAACACTGAAGCTTTCTTT.

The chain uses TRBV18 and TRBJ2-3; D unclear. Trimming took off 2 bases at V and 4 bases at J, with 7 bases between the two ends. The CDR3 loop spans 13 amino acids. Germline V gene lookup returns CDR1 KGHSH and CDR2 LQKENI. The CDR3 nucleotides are TGTGCCAGCTCACCAGGAGACGCAGATACGCAGTATTTT. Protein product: CASSPGDADTQYF.

This CDR3 is CASCPGGQGRNTEAFF. The CDR3, as DNA: TGTGCCAGCTGCCCTGGGGGACAGGGAAGGAACACTGAAGCTTTCTTT. The chain is built from TRBV21-1 and TRBJ1-1; the table's D gene call, TRBD1, was not cross checked with the DNA. TRBV21-1 counts as a pseudogene. This CDR3 spans 16 amino acids.

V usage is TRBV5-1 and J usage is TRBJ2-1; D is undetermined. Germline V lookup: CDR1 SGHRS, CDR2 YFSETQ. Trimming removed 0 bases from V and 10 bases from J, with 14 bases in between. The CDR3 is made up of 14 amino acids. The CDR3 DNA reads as TGCGCCAGCAGCTTGGCAACCTCCACCGGGGAGCAGTTCTTC. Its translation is CASSLATSTGEQFF.

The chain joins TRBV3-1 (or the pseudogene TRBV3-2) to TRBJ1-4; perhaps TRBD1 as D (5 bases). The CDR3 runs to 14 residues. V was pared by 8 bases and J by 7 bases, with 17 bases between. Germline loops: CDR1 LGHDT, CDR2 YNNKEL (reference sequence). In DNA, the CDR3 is TGTGCCAGCGGAAACGGGGGAAAGGGTGAAAAACTGTTTTTT. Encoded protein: CASGNGGKGEKLFF.